This T cell receptor beta chain appears in the sequencing data of a study of T-cell memory formation after mild COVID-19. The table lists this clonotype with a few counts. Constant-segment primers were used for 5'RACE, and the resulting TCR alpha and TCR beta cDNA libraries carried sample barcodes and UMIs. TCRdb itself ran the 5' RACE reads through MiXCR, one entry per CDR3 protein. The sample includes 300,000 or so distinct CDR3 sequences, around a sixth of them seen just once. The CDR3 spans 15 residues. CDR1 is SGHVS and CDR2 is FNYEAQ in the germline V gene. V trimming: 5 bases; J trimming: 0 bases; junction bases outside the gene matches: 6.

Sample: PBMCs or a T cell subset sorted from them (not recorded which). The clonotype originates from a man younger than 30 who had mild COVID-19 (a few samples of this study predate the infection). Cell type and time point are not known. The chain uses TRBV7-6 and TRBJ2-7; TRBD1 agrees at 8 bases. The CDR3 spells CASSQDRESSYEQYF. CDR3 bases: TGTGCCAGCAGCCAGGACAGGGAAAGCTCCTACGAGCAGTACTTC.